The present entry profiles one TCR beta chain with its context. The antigen remains undetermined. The PCR had 60 Vbeta and 13 Jbeta primers. Here immunoSEQ multiplex PCR was the method, and the copy in TCRdb shows in-frame clones only, minus some. The listing records fewer than 150,000 clones. These data originate in a study of cytomegalovirus exposure and HLA in healthy donors. CDR3 size: 15 residues. Germline-derived CDR1 and CDR2 are ENHRY and SYGVKD. The ends were cut back, 10 bases at V and 6 bases at J, with 24 bases in the middle. Study-wide results and limits: There were 164 TCR beta chains listed as cytomegalovirus-associated. Based on reports, TCR beta sequences accurately predicted HLA-A and HLA-B alleles for most subjects. Evidence from a later analysis indicated that most CMV-associated TCR beta chains looked HLA-restricted. Near-uniform donor sequencing depth was presumed by presence/absence analyses.

V is TRBV10-3 and J is TRBJ1-2, with D tentatively TRBD1 (6 bases). Material: PBMCs. The TCR was taken from a man in his forties in good health and CMV-seronegative. Here the CDR3 reads CATTSSPDSIDGYTF. CDR3 nucleotides: TGTGCCACCACCTCTTCCCCGGACAGCATAGATGGCTACACCTTC.